Each of the 17 T cell receptor beta chains below was sequenced from the same sample in a study of blood T cell repertoires in COVID-19. The table came from immunoSEQ multiplex PCR; TCRdb's copy has only in-frame clones and leaves some out. The sample gives 140,000 to 150,000 clones, around 72% of which show up once; 1.9% is in the top ten. The sample taken for sequencing was peripheral blood. The receptors here all came from a woman aged 60 to 75 with acute or convalescent COVID-19.

This sequence joins TRBV18 and TRBJ2-2; no firm D call. This CDR3 contains 12 residues. Germline V gene data show CDR1 as KGHSH and CDR2 as LQKENI. Trimming stripped 3 bases from V and 6 bases from J, with 5 bases between. The CDR3 here is CASSPIAGELFF. The DNA for the CDR3 is TGTGCCAGCTCACCCATAGCCGGGGAGCTGTTTTTT.

This clone is a singleton in its sample. The chain combines TRBV5-6 with TRBJ2-3; 9 bases match TRBD2. From germline, CDR1 is SGHDT and CDR2 YYEEEE. The CDR3 spans 16 residues. V shed 2 bases and J 2 bases; nucleotides not matched to a gene: 6. The CDR3 nucleotides are TGTGCCAGCAGCTTCGCTAGCGGGGCATACACAGATACGCAGTATTTT. Encoded protein: CASSFASGAYTDTQYF.

There are a few counts of this clone. The chain couples TRBV27 to TRBJ2-7, with 7 positions matching TRBD1. CDR1 and CDR2 (germline): MNHEY, SMNVEV (reference sequence). The CDR3 is made up of 14 amino acids. The V and J ends lost 5 bases and 3 bases, in that order; junction bases with no gene match: 7. CDR3 DNA sequence: TGTGCCAGCAGTCTGACAGGGTCGGTCTACGAGCAGTACTTC. Encoded protein: CASSLTGSVYEQYF.

V and J are TRBV7-9 and TRBJ1-3; perhaps TRBD1 as D (5 bases). CDR1 and CDR2 from the germline V gene are SEHNR and FQNEAQ (reference sequence). The CDR3 runs to 16 residues. Trimming stripped 5 bases from V and 0 bases from J, with 14 bases between. CDR3 protein: CASSQVGGPSGNTIYF. The CDR3 DNA is TGTGCCAGCAGCCAAGTGGGGGGTCCCTCTGGAAACACCATATATTTT.

CDR3 residues: CASRPGLRGQPQHF. The CDR3 DNA reads as TGCGCCAGCAGACCAGGGTTGAGAGGTCAGCCCCAGCATTTT. The chain is built from TRBV10-1 and TRBJ1-5, with D maybe TRBD1 (5 bases). Germline CDR1 is WNHNN and CDR2 is SYGVQD (reference sequence). V was cut by 6 bases and J by 6 bases, with 15 bases left in between. The length of the CDR3 is 14 residues.

The chain employs TRBV18 and TRBJ2-3; 9 positions agree with TRBD2. The CDR3 extends over 15 amino acids. Germline V CDR1 and CDR2: KGHSH, LQKENI. The V segment lost 0 bases and the J segment 6 bases; nucleotides outside the gene matches: 4. The CDR3, as DNA: TGTGCCAGCTCACCACCCGGGACTAGCCACGATACGCAGTATTTT. This encodes CASSPPGTSHDTQYF.

This sequence joins TRBV2 and TRBJ2-1; 10 bases align to TRBD2. V dropped 4 bases and J dropped 3; count of bases not matched to a gene: 6. The CDR3 sequence is 16 residues long. The germline CDR1 and CDR2 sequences are SNHLY and FYNNEI. The CDR3 bases are TGTGCCAGCAGTGGGCCTAGCGGGAGTTTCTACAATGAGCAGTTCTTC. Encoded protein: CASSGPSGSFYNEQFF.

To note about this clone: The sample has other DNA sequences that encode this CDR3 too. This chain links TRBV5-1 with TRBJ2-1; 9 bases line up with TRBD1. This CDR3 contains 14 residues. V shed 4 bases, J shed 3 bases, and the junction held 2 bases outside the gene matches. Looked up from germline, CDR1 is SGHRS and CDR2 is YFSETQ. CDR3 protein: CASSLTGGYNEQFF. DNA of the CDR3: TGCGCCAGCAGCCTGACAGGGGGCTACAATGAGCAGTTCTTC.

The chain uses TRBV15 and TRBJ1-4, with D possibly being TRBD1 (5 bases). The CDR3 runs 15 residues. V lost 1 base, J lost 5 bases, and 11 bases lay in between. Germline V CDR1 and CDR2: LNHNV, YYDKDF (reference sequence). CDR3 in DNA: TGTGCCACCAGCAGAGGGTCGGGGGGGAATGAAAAACTGTTTTTT. Protein: CATSRGSGGNEKLFF.

CDR3 in amino acids: CASSPGRGTGELFF. CDR3 nucleotides: TGCGCCAGCAGCCCAGGCAGGGGAACCGGGGAGCTGTTTTTT. The chain couples TRBV4-1 to TRBJ2-2; TRBD1 might be the D (6 bases). The CDR3 is 14 amino acids. Germline CDR1 reads MGHRA; CDR2 reads YSYEKL. Trimming left V 4 bases short and J 5 bases short, with 11 bases between.

The chain links TRBV27 to TRBJ2-1; perhaps TRBD2 as D (5 bases). CDR3 size: 14 residues. Per the germline V gene, CDR1 is MNHEY and CDR2 is SMNVEV (reference sequence). V lost 3 bases and J lost 4, with 10 bases in between. CDR3 protein: CASSLRRVYNEQFF. The CDR3, as DNA: TGTGCCAGCAGTTTGAGGCGGGTGTACAATGAGCAGTTCTTC.

The rearrangement links TRBV19 to TRBJ2-6; the match to TRBD2 covers 8 bases. Germline CDR1 is LNHDA and CDR2 is SQIVND (reference sequence). This CDR3 is 17 amino acids long. Trimming cost V 5 bases and J 0 bases; bases outside gene matches: 6. DNA for the CDR3: TGTGCCAGTAGTGGGGTAGCGGGATTCTCTGGGGCCAACGTCCTGACTTTC. This gives the protein CASSGVAGFSGANVLTF.

The rearrangement uses TRBV10-3 and TRBJ2-7; TRBD1 aligns across 10 bases. The CDR3 extends over 13 amino acids. The trim removed 10 bases at V and 7 bases at J, leaving 10 bases unmatched. Germline assignment: CDR1 ENHRY and CDR2 SYGVKD. CDR3 nucleotides: TGTGCCAATAGCCGACAGGGGGCAGGGGAGCAGTACTTC. This sequence encodes CANSRQGAGEQYF.

The chain joins TRBV3-1 (or the pseudogene TRBV3-2) to TRBJ2-7; TRBD2 might be the D (5 bases). This CDR3 comprises 14 residues. Germline CDR1 and CDR2: LGHDT and YNNKEL (reference sequence). The V end lost 6 bases, the J end lost 5 bases, and 17 bases lay between the germline ends. The chain's CDR3 is CASRPLVSSHEQYF. Here the CDR3 DNA reads TGTGCCAGCAGGCCACTAGTCTCCTCACACGAGCAGTACTTC.

The rearrangement uses TRBV6-8 and TRBJ2-7, with 9 bases identical to TRBD1. Trimming at V came to 6 bases and at J to 0 bases, leaving 12 bases not matched to a gene. CDR1 and CDR2 (germline): MNHGY, SAAAGT. CDR3 length: 17 residues. The CDR3 protein is CASRPDRGPLSSYEQYF. The CDR3 DNA follows: TGTGCCAGCAGACCGGACAGGGGCCCCCTCTCCTCCTACGAGCAGTACTTC.

The rearrangement joins TRBV6-1 to TRBJ2-7; TRBD2 agrees at 10 bases. The CDR3 sequence is 15 residues long. The germline V gene encodes CDR1 MNHNS and CDR2 SASEGT. J was trimmed by 3 bases and V by 6 bases; bases with no gene match: 8. CDR3 sequence (DNA): TGTGCCAGCAGACAAACTAGCGGGGCCCTCTACGAGCAGTACTTC. Translated, it gives CASRQTSGALYEQYF.

In its sample, this clone was seen once. The chain employs TRBV20-1 and TRBJ2-5; 7 nucleotides line up with TRBD1. Germline-derived CDR1 and CDR2 are DFQATT and SNEGSKA (reference sequence). The ends lost 3 bases at V and 4 bases at J; junction bases unmatched: 8. This CDR3 is built from 14 residues. DNA of the CDR3: TGCAGTGCTAGTTCCCGACAGGGCGGAGAGACCCAGTACTTC. The encoded protein is CSASSRQGGETQYF.